This TCR beta chain was captured by sequencing in a study of T cells in Graves' hyperthyroidism and ophthalmopathy. Overall study: Before treatment of any kind, peripheral blood was taken at initial diagnosis.

Germline assignment: CDR1 MNHGY and CDR2 SVAAGI. This CDR3 has 13 amino acids. The germline V and J ends were trimmed by 4 bases and 6 bases, with 11 bases remaining between them. The CDR3 regions of TCR beta were amplified from RNA transcripts. The HTBI primer set drove a first-round RT-PCR of the TCR CDR3. TCRdb re-derived calls from the multiplex PCR reads in MiXCR, one entry per CDR3 protein. The table records approximately 700,000 distinct CDR3 sequences, about 16% of them present only once. Uncontrolled infection, other autoimmune disease, pregnancy and lactation each barred patients from inclusion.

This chain joins TRBV6-9 and TRBJ2-3; D is unclear. Sequencing used blood. This TCR was sampled from a man aged 18 to 30 with Graves' hyperthyroidism. The DNA for the CDR3 is TGTGCCAGCAGTTCTCTGTCGAAGGATACGCAGTATTTT. It translates to CASSSLSKDTQYF.